This TCR beta chain was sequenced during a study of identical twins. This clonotype was seen repeatedly, ten times or more. Its antigen is as yet unknown. Regarding the study as a whole: Conclusions leaned on cross-sectional statistical analysis and did not track the same donors over time. Zero-insertion analyses were open to partial confounding by invariant MAIT and iNKT cells. Twin pairs had excess sharing that was weaker in beta out-of-frame sequences.

Trimming took 5 bases from V and 4 from J, leaving 15 bases between them. CDR3 length: 13 amino acids. The V gene's germline CDR1 is DFQATT and CDR2 SNEGSKA (reference sequence). From the 5' RACE reads, TCRdb called clonotypes with MiXCR, one entry per CDR3 protein. The table has 500,000 to 600,000 distinct CDR3 sequences, less than 25% seen once. This sample was shared with a second study, whose subject was T cells expressing NK-cell markers. That study reports: The CD3+CD56-NKG2C+ fraction was also led by these clonotypes in several donors.

The chain combines TRBV20-1 with TRBJ2-7; D uncertain. This clonotype was obtained from a woman under 30 in good health. The sequencing sample was made of CD4+ T cells sorted from blood. The CDR3 DNA sequence: TGCAGTGCTCTATTAGGGCTAGGGTACGAGCAGTACTTC. Protein: CSALLGLGYEQYF.